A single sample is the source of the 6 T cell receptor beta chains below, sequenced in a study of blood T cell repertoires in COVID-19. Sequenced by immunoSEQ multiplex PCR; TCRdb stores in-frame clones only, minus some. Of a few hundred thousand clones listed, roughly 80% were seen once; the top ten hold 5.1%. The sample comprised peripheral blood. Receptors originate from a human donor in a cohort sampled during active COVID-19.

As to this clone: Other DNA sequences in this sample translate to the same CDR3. CDR3 sequence: CASSYSRSSYEQYF. DNA for the CDR3: TGTGCCAGCAGTTACTCAAGGAGCTCCTACGAGCAGTACTTC. The chain combines TRBV6-2 or TRBV6-3 with TRBJ2-7; D uncertain. The germline gives CDR1 MNHEY, CDR2 SVGEGT. The CDR3 is made up of 14 amino acids. The ends were cut back, 0 bases at V and 0 bases at J, with 6 bases in the middle.

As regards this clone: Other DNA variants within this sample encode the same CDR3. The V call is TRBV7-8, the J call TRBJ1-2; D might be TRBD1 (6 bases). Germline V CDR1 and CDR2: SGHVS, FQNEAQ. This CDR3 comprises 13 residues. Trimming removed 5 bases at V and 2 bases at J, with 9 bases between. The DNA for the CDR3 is TGTGCCAGCAGCCCGGACAGAAACTATGGCTACACCTTC. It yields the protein CASSPDRNYGYTF. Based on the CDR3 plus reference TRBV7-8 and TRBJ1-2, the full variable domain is GAGVSQSPRYKVAKRGQDVALRCDPISGHVSLFWYQQALGQGPEFLTYFQNEAQLDKSGLPSDRFFAERPEGSVSTLKIQRTQQEDSAVYLCASSPDRNYGYTFGSGTRLTVV.

The CDR3 loop reads CASSKAHLPLAGVVYEQFF. The CDR3 nucleotides are TGTGCCAGCAGCAAAGCCCACCTTCCACTAGCGGGAGTGGTCTATGAGCAGTTCTTC. The chain uses TRBV21-1 and TRBJ2-1; the table's TRBD2 call for D was not verified on the DNA. TRBV21-1 is assigned pseudogene status. The CDR3 contains 19 residues.

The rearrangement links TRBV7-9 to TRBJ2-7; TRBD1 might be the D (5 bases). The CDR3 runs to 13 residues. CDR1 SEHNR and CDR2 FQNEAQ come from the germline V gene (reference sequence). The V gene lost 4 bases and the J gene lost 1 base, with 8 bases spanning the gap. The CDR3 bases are TGTGCCAGCAGCTGGCAGGGTTCCTACGAGCAGTACTTC. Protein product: CASSWQGSYEQYF.

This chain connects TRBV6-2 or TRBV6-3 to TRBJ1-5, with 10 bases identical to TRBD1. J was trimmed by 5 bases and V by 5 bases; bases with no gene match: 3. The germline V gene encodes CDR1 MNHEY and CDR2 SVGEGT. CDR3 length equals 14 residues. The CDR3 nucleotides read TGTGCCAGCAGTCGGGACAGGGGTTATCAGCCCCAGCATTTT. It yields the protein CASSRDRGYQPQHF.

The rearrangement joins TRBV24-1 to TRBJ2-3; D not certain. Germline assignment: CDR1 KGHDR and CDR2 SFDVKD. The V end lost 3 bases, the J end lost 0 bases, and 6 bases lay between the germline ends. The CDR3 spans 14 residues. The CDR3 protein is CATSDATSTDTQYF. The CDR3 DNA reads TGTGCCACCAGTGATGCTACTAGCACAGATACGCAGTATTTT.